This is a list of T cell receptor beta chains from one sample in a study of immune evolution from preneoplasia to lung adenocarcinoma. Libraries were prepared by immunoSEQ multiplex PCR; TCRdb keeps only in-frame clonotypes and omits some of them. The sample records several thousand clones, roughly 77% being singletons. The sequenced sample was FFPE lung adenocarcinoma in situ tissue. Every receptor here comes from a person aged 65 to 85 with lung adenocarcinoma. CDR3s include the opening cysteine and the closing phenylalanine or tryptophan. A D gene is named only where the DNA matches it firmly. The size of a clone is reported for some rows only, either as once, few or many, or as a class for expanded clones.

V,size,D,J,CDR3,DNA
TRBV29-1,few,NA,TRBJ1-3,CSVWDTVSGNTIYF,TGCAGCGTTTGGGACACCGTCTCTGGAAACACCATATATTTT
TRBV5-1,NA,NA,TRBJ1-1,CASSPDSLNTEAFF,TGCGCCAGCAGCCCGGACAGCTTGAACACTGAAGCTTTCTTT
TRBV7-6,NA,NA,TRBJ2-5,CASSLQETQYF,TGTGCCAGCAGCTTGCAAGAGACCCAGTACTTC
TRBV2,NA,NA,TRBJ1-3,CASSRVSSGNTIYF,TGTGCCAGCAGCAGGGTTTCGAGCGGAAACACCATATATTTT
TRBV4-2,NA,NA,TRBJ2-3,CASSQDGGFRTDTQYF,TGTGCCAGCAGCCAAGATGGCGGATTCCGTACAGATACGCAGTATTTT
TRBV11-2,NA,NA,TRBJ2-1,CASSLARRGYNEQFF,TGTGCCAGCAGCTTAGCCCGGAGGGGGTACAATGAGCAGTTCTTC
TRBV5-1,NA,TRBD1,TRBJ1-2,CASNGGQGASGYTF,TGCGCCAGCAACGGCGGACAGGGGGCCTCTGGCTACACCTTC
TRBV5-1,NA,TRBD2,TRBJ2-3,CASSSGLAGSTDTQYF,TGCGCCAGCAGCTCGGGACTAGCGGGGAGCACAGATACGCAGTATTTT
TRBV10-2,NA,TRBD2,TRBJ2-1,CASTRTSGGDNEQFF,TGCGCCAGCACTCGCACTAGCGGGGGAGACAATGAGCAGTTCTTC
TRBV7-2,NA,TRBD1,TRBJ1-2,CASSLVQGGYGYTF,TGTGCCAGCAGCTTAGTCCAGGGGGGCTATGGCTACACCTTC
TRBV25-1,NA,NA,TRBJ2-5,CASSESGVGETQYF,TGTGCCAGCAGTGAATCCGGGGTAGGGGAGACCCAGTACTTC
TRBV18,medium-sized,NA,TRBJ1-2,CASSPDRSGYTF,TGTGCCAGCTCACCCGACAGGAGCGGCTACACCTTC
TRBV28,NA,TRBD2,TRBJ2-7,CASSLGTSGSGSEQYF,TGTGCCAGCAGTTTAGGGACTAGCGGGAGTGGCAGCGAGCAGTACTTC
TRBV7-8,NA,NA,TRBJ2-4,CASSHFPRQGSKNIQYF,TGTGCCAGCAGCCATTTCCCTCGCCAGGGTTCCAAAAACATTCAGTACTTC
TRBV28,NA,NA,TRBJ2-7,CASSLPIGEQYF,TGTGCCAGCAGTTTACCGATCGGAGAGCAGTACTTC
TRBV7-8,NA,NA,TRBJ1-5,CASSLELGVSGQPQHF,TGTGCCAGCAGCTTAGAGTTAGGAGTATCAGGGCAGCCCCAGCATTTT
TRBV30,NA,NA,TRBJ2-7,CAWTPGQPGPTPQYF,TGTGCCTGGACCCCAGGGCAGCCGGGACCTACTCCGCAGTACTTC
TRBV6-4,NA,TRBD2,TRBJ2-3,CASSEVSPLAGLLSTDTQYF,TGTGCCAGCAGTGAAGTATCCCCTCTAGCGGGCCTACTGAGCACAGATACGCAGTATTTT
TRBV5-5,once,NA,TRBJ1-5,CASSTEGVNQPQHF,TGTGCCAGCAGCACCGAGGGAGTCAATCAGCCCCAGCATTTT
TRBV5-1,NA,TRBD1,TRBJ1-2,CASSLAWPGGFRGYTF,TGCGCCAGCAGCTTGGCCTGGCCAGGGGGCTTTCGTGGCTACACCTTC
TRBV19,NA,NA,TRBJ1-5,CASSPVVGSNQPQHF,TGTGCCAGTAGTCCAGTGGTGGGCAGCAATCAGCCCCAGCATTTT
TRBV7-2,NA,NA,TRBJ2-7,CASSSTLGTYEQYF,TGTGCCAGCAGTTCTACCTTGGGCACCTACGAGCAGTACTTC
TRBV11-2,NA,TRBD1,TRBJ1-1,CASSYSVAGGTEAFF,TGTGCCAGCAGCTACTCGGTTGCAGGGGGCACTGAAGCTTTCTTT
TRBV2,NA,TRBD2,TRBJ2-4,CASIGTSGRNIQYF,TGTGCCAGCATTGGGACTAGCGGGAGAAACATTCAGTACTTC
TRBV30,NA,NA,TRBJ1-1,CAWSLQANTEAFF,TGTGCCTGGAGTCTACAGGCGAACACTGAAGCTTTCTTT
TRBV9,NA,NA,TRBJ2-1,CASSAQGSSEQFF,TGTGCCAGCAGCGCGCAGGGGTCGAGTGAGCAGTTCTTC
TRBV5-8,NA,NA,TRBJ2-7,CASSFTYKGEQYF,TGTGCCAGCAGCTTCACGTACAAGGGCGAGCAGTACTTC
TRBV11-2,NA,TRBD2,TRBJ2-1,CASSLVTSGESLFYNEQFF,TGTGCCAGCAGCTTAGTGACTAGCGGAGAGAGCTTATTCTACAATGAGCAGTTCTTC
TRBV27,NA,NA,TRBJ2-7,CASSSPGLPREQYF,TGTGCCAGCAGTTCCCCGGGCCTCCCGAGAGAGCAGTACTTC